The entry below gives a single TCR beta chain sequence along with its context. The sample is drawn from a study of blood T cell repertoires in COVID-19. Sequenced by immunoSEQ multiplex PCR; TCRdb stores in-frame clones only, minus some. Among 350,000 or so clones listed, roughly 90% were seen once. Cohorts were based on clinical histories the participants reported. Cohort 3 donors were reported recovered after two negative PCRs, clearance, or symptom resolution. Trimming took 2 bases from V and 4 from J; bases not matched to a gene: 3. The germline V gene encodes CDR1 SGHTS and CDR2 YDEGEE. The CDR3 covers 14 residues.

Sequenced input: PBMCs or T cells enriched from blood (not recorded which). The chain couples TRBV5-8 to TRBJ1-2, with 9 bases aligning to TRBD1. The source of this sequence is a woman aged 25 to 39 who had recovered from COVID-19. The CDR3 region is CASSFRDRAYGYTF. CDR3 DNA sequence: TGTGCCAGCAGCTTTAGGGACAGGGCCTATGGCTACACCTTC. The variable domain in full, completed from reference TRBV5-8 and TRBJ1-2, reads EAGVTQSPTHLIKTRGQQATLRCSPISGHTSVYWYQQALGLGLQFLLWYDEGEERNRGNFPPRFSGRQFPNYSSELNVNALELEDSALYLCASSFRDRAYGYTFGSGTRLTVV.